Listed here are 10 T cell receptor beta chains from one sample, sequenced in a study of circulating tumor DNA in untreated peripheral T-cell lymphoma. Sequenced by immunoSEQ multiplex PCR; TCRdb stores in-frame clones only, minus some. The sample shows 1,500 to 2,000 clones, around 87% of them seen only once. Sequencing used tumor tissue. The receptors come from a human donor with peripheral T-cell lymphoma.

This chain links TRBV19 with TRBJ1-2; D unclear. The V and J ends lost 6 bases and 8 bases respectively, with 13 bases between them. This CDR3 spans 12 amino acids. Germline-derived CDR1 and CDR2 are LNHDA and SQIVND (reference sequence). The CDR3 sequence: CASSGLWGGYTF. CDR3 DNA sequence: TGTGCCAGTAGCGGTCTATGGGGAGGCTACACCTTC.

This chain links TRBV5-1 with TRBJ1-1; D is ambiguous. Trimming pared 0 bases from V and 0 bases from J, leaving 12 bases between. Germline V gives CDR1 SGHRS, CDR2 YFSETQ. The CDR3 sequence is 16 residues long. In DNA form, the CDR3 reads TGCGCCAGCAGCTTGGTAGTAGGCGGTATGAACACTGAAGCTTTCTTT. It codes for CASSLVVGGMNTEAFF.

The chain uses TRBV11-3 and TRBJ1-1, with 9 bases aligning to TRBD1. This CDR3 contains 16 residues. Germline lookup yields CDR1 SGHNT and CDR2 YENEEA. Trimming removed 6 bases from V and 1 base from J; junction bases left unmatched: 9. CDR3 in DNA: TGTGCCAGCAGGTTCCGGGACAGGGTGGGGAACACTGAAGCTTTCTTT. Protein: CASRFRDRVGNTEAFF.

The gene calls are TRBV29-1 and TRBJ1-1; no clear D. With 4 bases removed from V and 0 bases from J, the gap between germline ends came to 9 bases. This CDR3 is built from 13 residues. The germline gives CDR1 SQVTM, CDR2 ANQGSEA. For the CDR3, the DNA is TGCAGCGTTGCCGTGACCATGAACACTGAAGCTTTCTTT. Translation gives CSVAVTMNTEAFF.

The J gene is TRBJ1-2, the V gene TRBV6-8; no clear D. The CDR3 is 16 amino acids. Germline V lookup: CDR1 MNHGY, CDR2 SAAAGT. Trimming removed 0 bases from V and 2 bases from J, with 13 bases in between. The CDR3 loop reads CASSYSNTGFNYGYTF. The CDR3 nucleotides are TGTGCCAGCAGTTACTCGAATACGGGGTTCAACTATGGCTACACCTTC.

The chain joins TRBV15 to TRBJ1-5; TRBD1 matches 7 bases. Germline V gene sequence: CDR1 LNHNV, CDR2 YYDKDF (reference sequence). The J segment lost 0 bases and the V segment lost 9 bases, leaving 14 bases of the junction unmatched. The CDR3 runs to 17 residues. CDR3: CATGMSRDSYSNQPQHF. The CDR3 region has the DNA TGTGCCACTGGCATGTCCCGGGACAGCTATAGCAATCAGCCCCAGCATTTT.

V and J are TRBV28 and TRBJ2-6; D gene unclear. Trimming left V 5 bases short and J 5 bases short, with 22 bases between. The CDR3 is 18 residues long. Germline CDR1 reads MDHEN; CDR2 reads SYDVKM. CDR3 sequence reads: CASSERNLTQSRANVLTF. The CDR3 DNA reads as TGTGCCAGCAGTGAAAGAAACTTGACACAAAGTCGGGCCAACGTCCTGACTTTC.

In nucleotides, the CDR3 is TGCAGCGTTGCGCGGGGGCGAGCAGAGACCCAGTACTTC. Its protein product is CSVARGRAETQYF. This chain joins TRBV29-1 and TRBJ2-5, with D maybe TRBD2 (7 bases). Trimming removed 4 bases from V and 4 bases from J, with 13 bases in between. CDR1 is SQVTM and CDR2 is ANQGSEA in the germline V gene. The CDR3 consists of 13 residues.

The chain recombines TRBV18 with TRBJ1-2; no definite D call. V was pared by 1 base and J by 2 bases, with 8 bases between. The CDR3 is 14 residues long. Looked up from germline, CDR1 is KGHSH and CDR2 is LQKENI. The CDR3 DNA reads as TGTGCCAGCTCACCACGGGCCAGAAACTATGGCTACACCTTC. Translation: CASSPRARNYGYTF. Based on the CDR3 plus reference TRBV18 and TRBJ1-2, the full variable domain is NAGVMQNPRHLVRRRGQEARLRCSPMKGHSHVYWYRQLPEEGLKFMVYLQKENIIDESGMPKERFSAEFPKEGPSILRIQQVVRGDSAAYFCASSPRARNYGYTFGSGTRLTVV.

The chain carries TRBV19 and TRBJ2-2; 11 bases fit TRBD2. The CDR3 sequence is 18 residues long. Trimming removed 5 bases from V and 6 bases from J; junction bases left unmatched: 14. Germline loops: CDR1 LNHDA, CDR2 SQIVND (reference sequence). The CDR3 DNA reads TGTGCCAGTAGTGCACCTCCTAGCGGGGGGCTCTGGGCCGGGGAGCTGTTTTTT. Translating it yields CASSAPPSGGLWAGELFF.